These 21 T cell receptor beta chains were sequenced from one sample in a study of long-term antiretroviral therapy in people with HIV. Version v3.0 of the immunoSEQ assay ran at survey level. Sequencing used immunoSEQ multiplex PCR; TCRdb keeps in-frame clones, though not all of them. The table records approximately 25,000 clones, around 85% of them present only once. The sequenced sample was unsorted PBMCs, obtained 1.2 years after starting antiretroviral therapy. The receptors come from a man aged 45-65 years with HIV.

This rearrangement joins TRBV9 to TRBJ1-2, with TRBD1 matching 9 bases. This CDR3 is 15 amino acids long. The V gene's germline CDR1 is SGDLS and CDR2 YYNGEE. V shed 3 bases, J shed 2 bases, and the junction held 5 bases outside the gene matches. The CDR3 DNA reads TGTGCCAGCAGCGCCAACAGGGGGCAGAACTATGGCTACACCTTC. Residues: CASSANRGQNYGYTF.

The rearrangement uses TRBV7-9 and TRBJ1-2, with D perhaps TRBD1 (6 bases). Per the germline V gene, CDR1 is SEHNR and CDR2 is FQNEAQ (reference sequence). This CDR3 region has 14 residues. Trimming took 5 bases from V and 7 from J, leaving 17 bases between them. The CDR3 reads CASSNDRGDVGYTF. Written as DNA, the CDR3 is TGTGCCAGCAGCAATGATAGGGGGGACGTTGGCTACACCTTC.

The rearrangement links TRBV5-4 to TRBJ2-3; D may be TRBD1 (6 bases). The CDR3 extends over 15 amino acids. V was shortened by 3 bases and J by 0 bases, with 11 bases between the two germline ends. The germline V gene has CDR1 SGHNT and CDR2 YYREEE (reference sequence). CDR3 protein: CASSYLDRSTDTQYF. Here the CDR3 DNA reads TGTGCCAGCAGCTATTTGGACAGAAGCACAGATACGCAGTATTTT.

This clone was observed a single time. V is TRBV5-8 and J is TRBJ1-1; D unclear. Per the germline V gene, CDR1 is SGHTS and CDR2 is YDEGEE. V shed 1 base and J shed 3 bases, with 16 bases lying between them. This CDR3 is built from 16 residues. This CDR3 is CASSLRVAEPDTEAFF. The CDR3 nucleotides read TGTGCCAGCAGCTTGCGGGTGGCTGAACCGGACACTGAAGCTTTCTTT. Supplemented by reference TRBV5-8 and TRBJ1-1, the full variable domain reads EAGVTQSPTHLIKTRGQQATLRCSPISGHTSVYWYQQALGLGLQFLLWYDEGEERNRGNFPPRFSGRQFPNYSSELNVNALELEDSALYLCASSLRVAEPDTEAFFGQGTRLTVV.

The chain uses TRBV9 and TRBJ1-4; possibly TRBD1 for D (5 bases). The V gene's germline CDR1 is SGDLS and CDR2 YYNGEE. With 4 bases removed from V and 3 bases from J, the gap between germline ends came to 25 bases. The CDR3 extends over 19 amino acids. CDR3 in amino acids: CASSTGRSRGGYANEKLFF. The CDR3 bases are TGTGCCAGCAGCACGGGGCGGTCGCGGGGAGGGTACGCTAATGAAAAACTGTTTTTT.

The rearrangement links TRBV5-4 to TRBJ2-7; D is uncertain. Trimming pared 3 bases from V and 7 bases from J, leaving 8 bases between. CDR1 and CDR2 from the germline V gene are SGHNT and YYREEE (reference sequence). This CDR3 has 11 residues. The CDR3 spells CASSSNKEQYF. CDR3 bases: TGTGCCAGCAGCTCCAATAAGGAGCAGTACTTC.

The rearrangement links TRBV18 to TRBJ1-2, with no clear D. V lost 0 bases and J lost 4, with 12 bases in between. CDR1 and CDR2 from the germline V gene are KGHSH and LQKENI. The CDR3 runs 15 residues. The CDR3 here is CASSPPGGQTYGYTF. As DNA, the CDR3 is TGTGCCAGCTCACCACCGGGTGGTCAGACCTATGGCTACACCTTC. Full variable domain (rest looked up from reference TRBV18 and TRBJ1-2): NAGVMQNPRHLVRRRGQEARLRCSPMKGHSHVYWYRQLPEEGLKFMVYLQKENIIDESGMPKERFSAEFPKEGPSILRIQQVVRGDSAAYFCASSPPGGQTYGYTFGSGTRLTVV.

The chain uses TRBV2 and TRBJ2-7, with D unresolved. Germline V gene sequence: CDR1 SNHLY, CDR2 FYNNEI. This CDR3 has 12 amino acids. The V end lost 3 bases, the J end lost 5 bases, and 8 bases lay between the germline ends. CDR3 nucleotide sequence: TGTGCCAGCAGTGACTATTTCCACGAGCAGTACTTC. It yields the protein CASSDYFHEQYF.

The chain couples TRBV6-1 to TRBJ2-3, with 9 bases identical to TRBD2. Trimming at V came to 2 bases and at J to 0 bases, leaving 6 bases not matched to a gene. Germline assignment: CDR1 MNHNS and CDR2 SASEGT. The CDR3 spans 17 residues. The CDR3 DNA reads as TGTGCCAGCAGTGAAAAGTCTAGCGGGGCTAGCACAGATACGCAGTATTTT. This gives the protein CASSEKSSGASTDTQYF.

The V and J genes are TRBV5-1 and TRBJ1-4, with a possible D match to TRBD1 (5 bases). The V gene's germline CDR1 is SGHRS and CDR2 YFSETQ. Trimming took 2 bases from V and 4 from J, leaving 9 bases between them. The CDR3 spans 14 residues. The DNA for the CDR3 is TGCGCCAGCAGCTTCCGGGACCTTAATGAAAAACTGTTTTTT. Translated, it gives CASSFRDLNEKLFF.

The rearrangement links TRBV30 to TRBJ2-7, with D perhaps assigned TRBD1 or TRBD2 (5 bases each). The CDR3 is 14 amino acids. With 0 bases removed from V and 7 bases from J, the gap between germline ends came to 16 bases. Germline CDR1 reads GTSNPN; CDR2 reads SVGIG (reference sequence). The CDR3, as DNA: TGTGCCTGGAGTGTTTTGGGGCGGCCGGGGGAGCAGTACTTC. This gives the protein CAWSVLGRPGEQYF.

The sample holds one count of this clone. The chain links TRBV5-1 to TRBJ2-7, with 9 bases that match TRBD1. The CDR3 is 20 amino acids. J lost 5 bases, V lost 0 bases, and 21 bases had no gene match. Germline V CDR1 and CDR2: SGHRS, YFSETQ. The DNA for the CDR3 is TGCGCCAGCAGCTTGGGTCGGTCCGGACAGGGGAACAGGTTAGAGAACGAGCAGTACTTC. It codes for CASSLGRSGQGNRLENEQYF. Full variable domain (outside the CDR3, taken from reference TRBV5-1 and TRBJ2-7): KAGVTQTPRYLIKTRGQQVTLSCSPISGHRSVSWYQQTPGQGLQFLFEYFSETQRNKGNFPGRFSGRQFSNSRSEMNVSTLELGDSALYLCASSLGRSGQGNRLENEQYFGPGTRLTVT.

The V gene is TRBV28, the J gene TRBJ2-7; D remains unclear. The CDR3 covers 14 residues. Per the germline V gene, CDR1 is MDHEN and CDR2 is SYDVKM. V was trimmed by 5 bases and J by 2 bases, leaving 13 bases between them. In DNA form, the CDR3 reads TGTGCCAGCAGTGGGAAGGTGTGGACCTACGAGCAGTACTTC. Translated, it gives CASSGKVWTYEQYF. Full variable domain (remainder filled in from reference TRBV28 and TRBJ2-7): DVKVTQSSRYLVKRTGEKVFLECVQDMDHENMFWYRQDPGLGLRLIYFSYDVKMKEKGDIPEGYSVSREKKERFSLILESASTNQTSMYLCASSGKVWTYEQYFGPGTRLTVT.

The chain has TRBV5-1 and TRBJ2-7, with TRBD2 identical over 9 bases. The CDR3 runs 15 residues. CDR1 SGHRS and CDR2 YFSETQ come from the germline V gene. Trimming at V came to 6 bases and at J to 2 bases, leaving 9 bases not matched to a gene. CDR3 in amino acids: CASKPRGGTAYEQYF. DNA for the CDR3: TGCGCCAGCAAACCGCGGGGGGGGACGGCCTACGAGCAGTACTTC.

V is TRBV30 and J is TRBJ1-4; D remains unclear. Germline V CDR1 and CDR2: GTSNPN, SVGIG (reference sequence). The CDR3 spans 12 residues. The germline V and J ends were trimmed by 3 bases and 8 bases, with 10 bases remaining between them. CDR3 protein: CAWSRIREKLFF. The CDR3 bases are TGTGCCTGGAGCCGCATTCGGGAAAAACTGTTTTTT.

This chain uses TRBV28 with TRBJ1-5; 11 bases are a match to TRBD1. Germline V gene sequence: CDR1 MDHEN, CDR2 SYDVKM. Trimming took 4 bases from V and 4 from J; bases not matched to a gene: 0. This CDR3 region has 14 residues. CDR3 coding DNA: TGTGCCAGCAGTTGGGACAGGGGGAATCAGCCCCAGCATTTT. This codes for CASSWDRGNQPQHF.

V usage is TRBV9 and J usage is TRBJ1-3; D not resolved. Germline V CDR1 and CDR2: SGDLS, YYNGEE. V was trimmed by 0 bases and J by 8 bases, leaving 15 bases between them. This CDR3 is built from 15 residues. In nucleotides, the CDR3 is TGTGCCAGCAGCGTAGAACACGGCCCTACGGACACCATATATTTT. Protein: CASSVEHGPTDTIYF. Together with reference TRBV9 and TRBJ1-3, the CDR3 gives the full variable domain: DSGVTQTPKHLITATGQRVTLRCSPRSGDLSVYWYQQSLDQGLQFLIQYYNGEERAKGNILERFSAQQFPDLHSELNLSSLELGDSALYFCASSVEHGPTDTIYFGEGSWLTVV.

V usage is TRBV7-8 and J usage is TRBJ2-7, with D perhaps matching TRBD2 (5 bases). The CDR3 contains 15 residues. The V gene lost 0 bases and the J gene lost 3 bases, with 12 bases spanning the gap. Germline V lookup: CDR1 SGHVS, CDR2 FQNEAQ. This chain's CDR3 is CASSLARAGSYEQYF. CDR3 nucleotide sequence: TGTGCCAGCAGCTTAGCGCGGGCCGGCAGCTACGAGCAGTACTTC. Full variable domain (remainder filled in from reference TRBV7-8 and TRBJ2-7): GAGVSQSPRYKVAKRGQDVALRCDPISGHVSLFWYQQALGQGPEFLTYFQNEAQLDKSGLPSDRFFAERPEGSVSTLKIQRTQQEDSAVYLCASSLARAGSYEQYFGPGTRLTVT.

The chain joins TRBV5-1 to TRBJ2-7; 7 bases are a match to TRBD1. From germline, CDR1 is SGHRS and CDR2 YFSETQ. The trim removed 0 bases at V and 2 bases at J, leaving 2 bases unmatched. There are 14 residues in the CDR3. CDR3 protein: CASSLAQGAYEQYF. The CDR3, as DNA: TGCGCCAGCAGCTTGGCCCAGGGGGCCTACGAGCAGTACTTC.

V gene TRBV7-8 combines with J gene TRBJ2-7; D may match TRBD1 or TRBD2 (5 bases each). V lost 4 bases, J lost 2 bases, and 18 bases lay in between. The CDR3 has 16 amino acids. Germline assignment: CDR1 SGHVS and CDR2 FQNEAQ. CDR3 amino acids: CASSSRRLGAPYEQYF. CDR3 sequence (DNA): TGTGCCAGCAGCTCTAGGAGGCTAGGGGCCCCCTACGAGCAGTACTTC.

The rearrangement links TRBV5-8 to TRBJ1-2; TRBD1 is a possible D gene (5 bases). The CDR3 length is 12 residues. V lost 7 bases and J lost 2, with 9 bases in between. Germline V gene lookup returns CDR1 SGHTS and CDR2 YDEGEE. The CDR3 loop is CASRGGNYGYTF. In nucleotides, the CDR3 is TGTGCCAGCCGGGGCGGCAACTATGGCTACACCTTC.